Below, 26 T cell receptor beta chains from the same sample are listed, as sequenced in a study of T cells in localized non-small cell lung cancer. Sequencing used immunoSEQ multiplex PCR; TCRdb keeps in-frame clones, though not all of them. This sample carries tens of thousands of clones, roughly 83% of them seen once, and the ten largest clones take almost 8%. The specimen was PBMCs, collected before any cancer treatment. These receptors came from a man aged 35-69 years with stage II lung adenocarcinoma.

V gene TRBV2 combines with J gene TRBJ2-5, with 9 bases lining up with TRBD2. Germline assignment: CDR1 SNHLY and CDR2 FYNNEI. The CDR3 spans 14 residues. Trimming at V came to 7 bases and at J to 6 bases, leaving 9 bases not matched to a gene. CDR3 bases: TGTGCCAGCAAAGTCGAAGCGGGAGGAAAGACCCAGTACTTC. Translation gives CASKVEAGGKTQYF.

Only one count was recorded for this clone. The V and J genes are TRBV14 and TRBJ2-3; D gene ambiguous. The CDR3 covers 19 residues. Germline V CDR1 and CDR2: SGHDN, FVKESK. Trimming left V 0 bases short and J 0 bases short, with 19 bases between. The CDR3 is CASSQDFGSVATSTDTQYF. CDR3 DNA sequence: TGTGCCAGCAGCCAAGACTTTGGGTCCGTGGCGACTAGCACAGATACGCAGTATTTT.

The chain is built from TRBV28 and TRBJ2-1; 7 bases map to TRBD2. Per the germline V gene, CDR1 is MDHEN and CDR2 is SYDVKM. There are 14 residues in the CDR3. After removal of 6 bases from V and 5 bases from J, the junction contained 7 bases not matched to a gene. This CDR3 is CASSGGGPNNEQFF. The CDR3 coding sequence is TGTGCCAGCAGCGGGGGAGGGCCGAACAATGAGCAGTTCTTC.

The chain combines TRBV7-2 with TRBJ2-1; D remains ambiguous. This CDR3 region has 11 residues. Trimming took off 1 base at V and 8 bases at J, with 3 bases between the two ends. From germline, CDR1 is SGHTA and CDR2 FQGNSA. CDR3 in amino acids: CASSLEYEQFF. The DNA of the CDR3 is TGTGCCAGCAGCTTAGAGTATGAGCAGTTCTTC. The full variable domain, completed using reference TRBV7-2 and TRBJ2-1, is GAGVSQSPSNKVTEKGKDVELRCDPISGHTALYWYRQSLGQGLEFLIYFQGNSAPDKSGLPSDRFSAERTGGSVSTLTIQRTQQEDSAVYLCASSLEYEQFFGPGTRLTVL.

The chain combines TRBV7-8 with TRBJ2-2; weak D call: TRBD2 (7 bases). Germline V gene data show CDR1 as SGHVS and CDR2 as FQNEAQ. CDR3 length: 19 residues. Trimming took off 2 bases at V and 0 bases at J, with 19 bases between the two ends. DNA for the CDR3: TGTGCCAGCAGCTTAAAGGGAGAGGGGGACTATACGAACACCGGGGAGCTGTTTTTT. Translation: CASSLKGEGDYTNTGELFF.

The chain uses TRBV25-1 and TRBJ2-1; 14 nucleotides match TRBD2. Germline-derived CDR1 and CDR2 are MGHDK and SYGVNS. The V gene end was trimmed by 4 bases and the J gene end by 9 bases; junction bases not matched to a gene: 2. The CDR3 extends over 14 amino acids. The CDR3: CASSAGLAGVEQFF. The CDR3 DNA is TGTGCCAGCAGTGCGGGACTAGCGGGAGTTGAGCAGTTCTTC.

The gene calls are TRBV19 and TRBJ2-7; D uncertain. Trimming took 3 bases from V and 3 from J, leaving 15 bases between them. CDR1 is LNHDA, CDR2 SQIVND, per germline (reference sequence). The CDR3 has 15 amino acids. The CDR3 sequence is CASSILAKNSYEQYF. The CDR3 DNA is TGTGCCAGTAGTATCTTGGCCAAAAATAGCTACGAGCAGTACTTC.

The CDR3: CASSRLAGSEQYF. The CDR3 DNA is TGTGCCAGCAGCCGTTTAGCGGGGAGCGAGCAGTACTTC. V usage is TRBV7-6 and J usage is TRBJ2-7; the match to TRBD2 covers 8 bases. The CDR3 runs 13 residues. Germline V CDR1 and CDR2: SGHVS, FNYEAQ. With V trimmed by 5 bases and J by 6 bases, 6 bases remained unmatched.

The chain has TRBV6-5 and TRBJ2-1; a weak D match, TRBD1 (6 bases). This CDR3 spans 14 amino acids. V was clipped by 2 bases and J by 5 bases, with 10 bases between them. Germline values: CDR1 MNHEY, CDR2 SVGAGI. The CDR3 loop is CASSYTGINNEQFF. The DNA for the CDR3 is TGTGCCAGCAGTTACACAGGGATCAACAATGAGCAGTTCTTC.

V gene TRBV5-6 combines with J gene TRBJ2-5, with TRBD1 matching over 8 bases. Looked up from germline, CDR1 is SGHDT and CDR2 is YYEEEE. The length of the CDR3 is 13 residues. Trimming took 5 bases from V and 6 from J; bases not matched to a gene: 6. Here the CDR3 reads CASRYRGSQTQYF. The CDR3 DNA follows: TGTGCCAGCAGGTACAGGGGGAGCCAGACCCAGTACTTC.

V usage is TRBV27 and J usage is TRBJ2-7; TRBD2 aligns across 12 bases. J gave up 4 bases and V 3 bases, and 10 bases lay outside the gene matches. The germline V gene encodes CDR1 MNHEY and CDR2 SMNVEV (reference sequence). The length of the CDR3 is 17 residues. For the CDR3, the DNA is TGTGCCAGCAGTTTGGGGGCTAGCGGGAGGGCAACATACGAGCAGTACTTC. The encoded protein is CASSLGASGRATYEQYF.

DNA for the CDR3: TGTGCTAGTGGCCGGGGACTAGCGGGGGGCACAGATACGCAGTATTTT. Protein sequence: CASGRGLAGGTDTQYF. The chain links TRBV12-5 to TRBJ2-3; 14 nucleotides match TRBD2. The CDR3 loop spans 16 amino acids. Germline CDR1 reads LGHNT; CDR2 reads FRNRAP. The V and J ends lost 6 bases and 1 base, in that order; junction bases with no gene match: 3.

The chain uses TRBV2 and TRBJ1-2; 12 bases match TRBD1. V lost 2 bases to trimming and J lost 4 bases; unmatched junction nucleotides: 8. This CDR3 is built from 17 residues. CDR1 is SNHLY, CDR2 FYNNEI, per germline. Here the CDR3 reads CASSESGTGGAGYGYTF. The CDR3 bases are TGTGCCAGCAGTGAATCCGGGACAGGGGGCGCCGGCTATGGCTACACCTTC. Full variable domain (missing parts from reference TRBV2 and TRBJ1-2): EPEVTQTPSHQVTQMGQEVILRCVPISNHLYFYWYRQILGQKVEFLVSFYNNEISEKSEIFDDQFSVERPDGSNFTLKIRSTKLEDSAMYFCASSESGTGGAGYGYTFGSGTRLTVV.

The chain links TRBV19 to TRBJ1-2, with D possibly being TRBD1 (5 bases). The CDR3 is made up of 12 amino acids. Deletions cut 6 bases from V and 7 bases from J, with 12 bases between. The germline CDR1 and CDR2 sequences are LNHDA and SQIVND (reference sequence). The CDR3 DNA reads as TGTGCCAGTAGCTCAGGGTTTGGTGGCTACACCTTC. Residues: CASSSGFGGYTF.

The rearrangement uses TRBV13 and TRBJ2-7, with D tentatively TRBD1 (5 bases). The CDR3 consists of 12 residues. The V end lost 3 bases, the J end lost 4 bases, and 7 bases lay between the germline ends. Germline-derived CDR1 and CDR2 are PRHDT and FYEKMQ (reference sequence). The CDR3 coding sequence is TGTGCCAGCAGCTTCCAGGGATACGAGCAGTACTTC. Translated, it gives CASSFQGYEQYF.

The chain combines TRBV10-3 with TRBJ1-1; no clear D. The CDR3 runs to 11 residues. V shed 7 bases and J shed 6 bases, with 9 bases lying between them. Germline-derived CDR1 and CDR2 are ENHRY and SYGVKD. CDR3 sequence reads: CAIKYSSEAFF. The CDR3, as DNA: TGTGCCATCAAATACAGTTCTGAAGCTTTCTTT.

The chain uses TRBV7-8 and TRBJ2-7, with D hard to call. Germline CDR1 reads SGHVS; CDR2 reads FQNEAQ. This CDR3 region has 15 residues. Trimming shortened V by 5 bases and J by 3 bases, and 17 bases separated the two germline ends. CDR3 protein: CASSALKQLNYEQYF. CDR3 bases: TGTGCCAGCAGCGCACTGAAACAACTAAACTACGAGCAGTACTTC.

The V and J genes are TRBV5-4 and TRBJ1-2; 7 nucleotides align to TRBD1. Per germline, CDR1 SGHNT and CDR2 YYREEE (reference sequence). This CDR3 contains 14 residues. Unmatched junction bases numbered 6, after V lost 0 bases and J lost 7 bases. CDR3 coding DNA: TGTGCCAGCAGCTTGGTTCAGGGGGGTGGTGGCTACACCTTC. This encodes CASSLVQGGGGYTF.

This chain joins TRBV27 and TRBJ2-2; D tentatively fits TRBD1 or TRBD2 (5 bases each). Looked up from germline, CDR1 is MNHEY and CDR2 is SMNVEV (reference sequence). The V and J ends lost 5 bases and 8 bases respectively, with 12 bases between them. This CDR3 has 13 amino acids. The CDR3 DNA follows: TGTGCCAGCAGTCGGGGCTCCATGGGGGAGCTGTTTTTT. Amino acid sequence: CASSRGSMGELFF.

The V and J genes are TRBV28 and TRBJ1-1, with a tentative D call TRBD1 (6 bases). V lost 9 bases to trimming and J lost 0 bases, with 17 bases between them. Germline V gene data show CDR1 as MDHEN and CDR2 as SYDVKM. This CDR3 is built from 15 residues. The CDR3 spells CASGRDNRMNTEAFF. As DNA, the CDR3 is TGTGCCAGTGGCAGGGACAACCGGATGAACACTGAAGCTTTCTTT.

The V gene is TRBV10-3, the J gene TRBJ2-7; a weak D match, TRBD2 (6 bases). Trimming took off 0 bases at V and 1 base at J, with 10 bases between the two ends. The CDR3 has 15 residues. Per the germline V gene, CDR1 is ENHRY and CDR2 is SYGVKD. CDR3 amino acids: CAISESSGGSYEQYF. CDR3 coding DNA: TGTGCCATCAGTGAGTCGAGCGGAGGGTCCTACGAGCAGTACTTC.

The table lists this clone with a count of one. The chain carries TRBV4-3 and TRBJ2-7, with TRBD2 matching 8 bases. This CDR3 comprises 17 residues. Trimming took 2 bases from V and 3 from J; bases not matched to a gene: 12. CDR1 is LGHNA and CDR2 is YSLEER in the germline V gene. The CDR3 sequence is CASSQNLRGLAGYEQYF. The DNA for the CDR3 is TGCGCCAGCAGCCAAAACCTTCGGGGGCTAGCGGGCTACGAGCAGTACTTC.

The chain uses TRBV7-2 and TRBJ1-4; D perhaps matches TRBD1 (6 bases). This CDR3 contains 15 residues. Germline assignment: CDR1 SGHTA and CDR2 FQGNSA. V lost 6 bases and J lost 4, with 15 bases in between. The CDR3 bases are TGTGCCAGCAGGCAGGGTGGGACAATTAATGAAAAACTGTTTTTT. This translates into CASRQGGTINEKLFF.

There are a few counts of this clone. This chain connects TRBV6-6 to TRBJ1-6; weak D call: TRBD1 (6 bases). The CDR3 totals 15 residues. V dropped 2 bases and J dropped 6 bases, with 11 bases sitting between them. Germline CDR1 and CDR2: MNHNY and SVGAGI (reference sequence). CDR3 bases: TGTGCCAGCAGTTACACCAGGACAGCTAATTCACCCCTCCACTTT. It encodes CASSYTRTANSPLHF.

The genes are TRBV11-2 and TRBJ2-3; weak D call: TRBD2 (6 bases). CDR3 length equals 14 residues. Germline CDR1 SGHAT, CDR2 FQNNGV. Trimming took 2 bases from V and 8 from J, leaving 14 bases between them. DNA for the CDR3: TGTGCCAGCAGCTTAAACCCCGCCGGGGGTACGCAGTATTTT. This sequence encodes CASSLNPAGGTQYF.

This chain joins TRBV6-1 and TRBJ1-1; no firm D call. The CDR3 is 11 amino acids. Trimming stripped 6 bases from V and 5 bases from J, with 7 bases between. Per the germline V gene, CDR1 is MNHNS and CDR2 is SASEGT. The CDR3 loop is CASSTNTEAFF. CDR3 coding DNA: TGTGCCAGCAGCACTAATACTGAAGCTTTCTTT.